This is a list of T cell receptor beta chains from one sample in a study of identical twins' blood T cells. TCRdb called the 5' RACE reads again in MiXCR, with one record for every CDR3 protein. This table has around 380,000 distinct CDR3 sequences, roughly 31% appearing once. Sequencing input: PBMCs. These TCRs come from a woman aged 18 to 55 in good health. The CDR3 runs from the conserved cysteine through the conserved F or W. D genes are given only for firm matches. Clone size is not always given. Where it is, it says once, few, many or a class for expanded clones.

clone size	V gene	J gene	D gene	CDR3 DNA	CDR3 protein
-	TRBV10-1	TRBJ1-3	-	TGCACCAGCAGCGAGGAAGTCGGGGAAAACTCTGGAAACACCATATATTTT	CTSSEEVGENSGNTIYF
-	TRBV7-9	TRBJ1-4	-	TGTGCCAGCAGCTTACTACGAAATGAAAAACTGTTTTTT	CASSLLRNEKLFF
-	TRBV6-6	TRBJ1-1	TRBD1	TGTGCCAGCAGTTATCCCAGGGACAGGGGTGTCGCTGAAGCTTTCTTT	CASSYPRDRGVAEAFF
-	TRBV20-1	TRBJ2-1	-	TGCAGTGCTAGAGCAGGGGAAGGTGAGCAGTTCTTC	CSARAGEGEQFF
many	TRBV20-1	TRBJ1-1	-	TGCAGTGCTAGAGATCTAAGGGCTGAAGCTTTCTTT	CSARDLRAEAFF
few	TRBV11-3	TRBJ2-2	-	TGTGCCAGCAGCTTAGGTTCCCAGAACACCGGGGAGCTGTTTTTT	CASSLGSQNTGELFF
few	TRBV2	TRBJ2-2	-	TGTGCCAGCAGGGGATACTACACCGGGGAGCTGTTTTTT	CASRGYYTGELFF
-	TRBV5-6	TRBJ2-5	-	TGTGCCAGCAGCTCCGGTTCAGAGAGGACCCAGTACTTC	CASSSGSERTQYF
once	TRBV5-1	TRBJ1-6	-	TGCGCCAGCAGCTCGGAAAATAATTCACCCCTCCACTTT	CASSSENNSPLHF
-	TRBV29-1	TRBJ2-2	-	TGCAGCGTTCAAGGGGTCACCGGGGAGCTGTTTTTT	CSVQGVTGELFF
-	TRBV20-1	TRBJ2-1	-	TGCAGTGCTAGCGGGGTTAGCTCCTACAATGAGCAGTTCTTC	CSASGVSSYNEQFF
-	TRBV29-1	TRBJ2-7	-	TGCAGCGTTGGGACAGCTTCCTACGAGCAGTACTTC	CSVGTASYEQYF
many	TRBV7-2	TRBJ1-5	-	TGTGCCAGCAGCCCTTTTAGCAATCAGCCCCAGCATTTT	CASSPFSNQPQHF
-	TRBV2	TRBJ1-1	TRBD1	TGTGCCAGCGGTGACAGGGGTACTGGGAACACTGAAGCTTTCTTT	CASGDRGTGNTEAFF
few	TRBV18	TRBJ2-2	TRBD2	TGTGCCAGCTCAGCCACAGCGGGAGCGTCAGGGGAGCTGTTTTTT	CASSATAGASGELFF
-	TRBV20-1	TRBJ1-1	-	TGCAGTGCCGGAGCTCATATGAACACTGAAGCTTTCTTT	CSAGAHMNTEAFF
-	TRBV28	TRBJ1-1	-	TGTGCCAGCACCAAAGAGGAGGTTTGGAACACTGAAGCTTTCTTT	CASTKEEVWNTEAFF
few	TRBV10-3	TRBJ2-7	-	TGTGCCATCAGGTCGGGGGACTTACTCTACGAGCAGTACTTC	CAIRSGDLLYEQYF
few	TRBV7-2	TRBJ2-4	-	TGTGCCAGCAGGGAAATTGGTTTAGCCAAAAACATTCAGTACTTC	CASREIGLAKNIQYF
-	TRBV12-3/TRBV12-4	TRBJ1-2	TRBD1	TGTGCCAGCGCTACAGGGGCTAGCGGCTACACCTTC	CASATGASGYTF
few	TRBV14	TRBJ1-2	-	TGTGCCAGCAGCCAAGATGGGGAATACTATGGCTACACCTTC	CASSQDGEYYGYTF
-	TRBV10-3	TRBJ2-1	-	TGTGCCATCAGTGAGACCTATGAGCAGTTCTTC	CAISETYEQFF
few	TRBV11-2	TRBJ2-7	TRBD2	TGTGCCAGCAGCTCAATCTCGGGGACTAGCGCGAACTACGAGCAGTACTTC	CASSSISGTSANYEQYF
-	TRBV5-8	TRBJ1-4	-	TGTGCCAGCTGCTCCAGCCCTGAGGAGGAAAAACTGTTTTTT	CASCSSPEEEKLFF
few	TRBV5-1	TRBJ2-7	TRBD1	TGCGCCAGCAGGGGACAGGGTATTTACGAGCAGTACTTC	CASRGQGIYEQYF
-	TRBV28	TRBJ1-4	-	TGTGCCAGCAGTATACAGGGAGATGAAAAACTGTTTTTT	CASSIQGDEKLFF
-	TRBV5-1	TRBJ1-1	-	TGCGCCAGCAGCTCTATGATGAACACTGAAGCTTTCTTT	CASSSMMNTEAFF
-	TRBV12-3/TRBV12-4	TRBJ2-1	TRBD2	TGTGCCAGCAGTTTATTACGGGGGGAGGTTGAGCAGTTCTTC	CASSLLRGEVEQFF
-	TRBV14	TRBJ1-2	TRBD1	TGTGCCAGCAGCGGACAGGGATTCTATGGCTGCACCTTC	CASSGQGFYGCTF
-	TRBV6-1	TRBJ1-5	TRBD1	TGTGCCAGCAGCGAGAGACAGGGGCAACTTCAGCCCCAGCATTTT	CASSERQGQLQPQHF
many	TRBV29-1	TRBJ1-1	-	TGCAGCGGCGCGCGGGACACTGAAGCTTTCTTT	CSGARDTEAFF
few	TRBV19	TRBJ1-1	-	TGTGCCAGTAGTATACGTACGGCGAACACTGAAGCTTTCTTT	CASSIRTANTEAFF
once	TRBV20-1	TRBJ2-1	TRBD2	TGCAGTGCTACAGGGTTAGCGGGAGGAAGTAATGAGCAGTTCTTC	CSATGLAGGSNEQFF
-	TRBV20-1	TRBJ2-1	TRBD2	TGCAGTGCTAGAGGGAGCGGGAAGATATATAATGAGCAGTTCTTC	CSARGSGKIYNEQFF
-	TRBV29-1	TRBJ1-2	-	TGCAGCGTTGGGCCGCACACCTTC	CSVGPHTF
-	TRBV20-1	TRBJ1-2	-	TGCAGTGCTAGAGGGGGCTACTATGGCTACACCTTC	CSARGGYYGYTF
few	TRBV20-1	TRBJ2-3	-	TGCAGTGCTAGGATCCCTAGTGTTGGTACAGGAGATACGCAGTATTTT	CSARIPSVGTGDTQYF
-	TRBV4-1	TRBJ2-1	TRBD2	TGCGCCAGCAGCGGGACTAGCGGTGACAATGAGCAGTTCTTC	CASSGTSGDNEQFF
-	TRBV20-1	TRBJ1-6	TRBD1	TGCAGTGCGCGGACAGGGAGCCCATATTCACCCCTCCACTTT	CSARTGSPYSPLHF
once	TRBV6-2/TRBV6-3	TRBJ1-1	-	TGTGCCAGCACCACGGGGCGGGGGAACACTGAAGCTTTCTTT	CASTTGRGNTEAFF
few	TRBV9	TRBJ1-1	-	TGTGCCAGCAGCGTAGACGGTCGCAGACGCGCTTTCTTT	CASSVDGRRRAFF
few	TRBV14	TRBJ2-7	-	TGTGCCAGCAGCCAACAGATAACTTACGAGCAGTACTTC	CASSQQITYEQYF
once	TRBV3-1	TRBJ1-5	-	TGTGACCCGGAGCAGGGCAAGCCCCAGCATTTT	CDPEQGKPQHF
-	TRBV6-1	TRBJ1-1	-	TGTGCCAGCAGGCACGGGCGCATTGAAGCTTTCTTT	CASRHGRIEAFF
-	TRBV25-1	TRBJ2-5	TRBD1	TGTGCCAGCAGTTGGGACAGAAATCGAGAGACCCAGTACTTC	CASSWDRNRETQYF
-	TRBV12-3/TRBV12-4	TRBJ1-1	-	TGTGCCAGCAGTTTCCCCTCCCAGGTGAACACTGAAGCTTTCTTT	CASSFPSQVNTEAFF
few	TRBV7-9	TRBJ1-3	-	TGTGCCAGCAGCTTAGCTGCCGGGGGGCCGGGAAACACCATATATTTT	CASSLAAGGPGNTIYF
-	TRBV25-1	TRBJ2-2	TRBD2	TGTGCCAGCAGTGAACAAACTAGCGGCGTCACCGGGGAGCTGTTTTTT	CASSEQTSGVTGELFF
few	TRBV20-1	TRBJ1-2	TRBD1	TGCAGGGCGGGACAGGGGGCTGTCGTGAGCTATGGCTACACCTTC	CRAGQGAVVSYGYTF
-	TRBV5-4	TRBJ2-7	TRBD2	TGTGCCAGCAGCTCACCGGGACTAGCGTTAAACGAGCAGTACTTC	CASSSPGLALNEQYF
-	TRBV7-9	TRBJ2-1	TRBD1	TGTGCCAGCAGCCCAGGACAGGGATATTTTGAGCAGTTCTTC	CASSPGQGYFEQFF
-	TRBV9	TRBJ1-1	-	TGTGGCAGCAGCGTAGCCCCAATGAAGACTGAAGCTTTCTTT	CGSSVAPMKTEAFF
-	TRBV5-1	TRBJ2-1	-	TGCGCCAGCAGAAGGGGGAGGGCCCACGATGAGCAGTTCTTC	CASRRGRAHDEQFF
few	TRBV20-1	TRBJ2-2	-	TGCAGTGCTAGAGCCCTTGGGGGGCAGTCCGGGGAGCTGTTTTTT	CSARALGGQSGELFF
many	TRBV7-2	TRBJ2-5	TRBD2	TGTGCCAGCAGCCCCTTGGGACTAGCGGAGGGGACCCAGTACTTC	CASSPLGLAEGTQYF
few	TRBV20-1	TRBJ2-5	TRBD1	TGCAGTGCTAGCCCTCGACAGGGTATAGGGACCCAGTACTTC	CSASPRQGIGTQYF